Shown below are 28 T cell receptor beta chains from a single sample sequenced in a study of blood T cell repertoires in COVID-19. Only in-frame clones appear in the TCRdb table, and some are missing; sequencing was by immunoSEQ multiplex PCR. The data hold 150,000 to 200,000 clones, with 75% to 85% observed a single time. The specimen was PBMCs or T cells enriched from blood (not recorded which). These receptors were taken from a woman aged 45-65 years with acute COVID-19.

The J gene is TRBJ1-5, the V gene TRBV28, with 9 nucleotides matching TRBD1. This CDR3 has 14 amino acids. Germline trimming cut 7 bases from V and 3 bases from J; bases unmatched to any gene: 4. Germline loops: CDR1 MDHEN, CDR2 SYDVKM. For the CDR3, the DNA is TGTGCCAGCACCCGGACAGGGGCCAATCAGCCCCAGCATTTT. It translates to CASTRTGANQPQHF. The whole variable domain, remainder taken from reference TRBV28 and TRBJ1-5, is DVKVTQSSRYLVKRTGEKVFLECVQDMDHENMFWYRQDPGLGLRLIYFSYDVKMKEKGDIPEGYSVSREKKERFSLILESASTNQTSMYLCASTRTGANQPQHFGDGTRLSIL.

V and J are TRBV5-1 and TRBJ1-2; 7 bases are shared with TRBD1. The ends lost 4 bases at V and 4 bases at J; junction bases unmatched: 13. The CDR3 has 16 amino acids. Germline V lookup: CDR1 SGHRS, CDR2 YFSETQ. For the CDR3, the DNA is TGCGCCAGCAGCCGGGAGGGATTACCAGGGGGCTATGGCTACACCTTC. As protein: CASSREGLPGGYGYTF. The variable domain in full, completed from reference TRBV5-1 and TRBJ1-2, reads KAGVTQTPRYLIKTRGQQVTLSCSPISGHRSVSWYQQTPGQGLQFLFEYFSETQRNKGNFPGRFSGRQFSNSRSEMNVSTLELGDSALYLCASSREGLPGGYGYTFGSGTRLTVV.

CDR3 nucleotide sequence: TGTGCCAGCAGCTTCAGCTCTGGGGCCAACGTCCTGACTTTC. The encoded protein is CASSFSSGANVLTF. The chain couples TRBV7-9 to TRBJ2-6; D is undetermined. The V and J ends lost 3 bases and 0 bases respectively, with 3 bases between them. Germline assignment: CDR1 SEHNR and CDR2 FQNEAQ (reference sequence). The CDR3 is 14 residues long.

Only one count was recorded for this clone. The gene calls are TRBV28 and TRBJ1-1; 7 positions match TRBD1. The V segment lost 6 bases and the J segment 6 bases; nucleotides outside the gene matches: 16. The CDR3 runs to 16 residues. Looked up from germline, CDR1 is MDHEN and CDR2 is SYDVKM. CDR3 DNA sequence: TGTGCCAGCAGGAACAGCCTCAGGGGGGCTGTCGCTGAAGCTTTCTTT. Amino acid sequence: CASRNSLRGAVAEAFF.

This chain links TRBV2 with TRBJ1-4; D perhaps matches TRBD1 (5 bases). The length of the CDR3 is 14 residues. V was shortened by 7 bases and J by 6 bases, with 15 bases between the two germline ends. Germline V CDR1 and CDR2: SNHLY, FYNNEI. The CDR3: CASIPDGGYEKLFF. CDR3 nucleotide sequence: TGTGCCAGCATCCCGGACGGGGGGTATGAAAAACTGTTTTTT.

The chain couples TRBV9 to TRBJ2-3, with D maybe TRBD2 (6 bases). This CDR3 is built from 14 residues. From germline, CDR1 is SGDLS and CDR2 YYNGEE. V lost 0 bases and J 5 bases, leaving 10 bases between the germline ends. This CDR3 is CASSVELAIDTQYF. CDR3 nucleotides: TGTGCCAGCAGCGTAGAACTAGCCATAGATACGCAGTATTTT.

This chain joins TRBV12-3 or TRBV12-4 and TRBJ1-2; maybe TRBD1 (5 bases). V lost 3 bases, J lost 3 bases, and 8 bases lay in between. This CDR3 spans 13 amino acids. The CDR3, as DNA: TGTGCCAGCAGTTTGGGGCCTGACTATGGCTACACCTTC. Translating gives CASSLGPDYGYTF.

The CDR3 reads CASSSNRGGTGELFF. CDR3 nucleotide sequence: TGTGCCAGCAGCTCAAACAGGGGTGGGACCGGGGAGCTGTTTTTT. The chain uses TRBV7-3 and TRBJ2-2; 7 bases map to TRBD1. Germline values: CDR1 SGHTA, CDR2 FQGTGA. V was pared by 4 bases and J by 5 bases, with 7 bases of the junction left unmatched. The CDR3 is 15 residues long. Looking up the rest from reference TRBV7-3 and TRBJ2-2 gives the full variable domain: GAGVSQTPSNKVTEKGKYVELRCDPISGHTALYWYRQSLGQGPEFLIYFQGTGAADDSGLPNDRFFAVRPEGSVSTLKIQRTERGDSAVYLCASSSNRGGTGELFFGEGSRLTVL.

The chain employs TRBV9 and TRBJ2-3; D may be TRBD1 (6 bases). Germline V gene sequence: CDR1 SGDLS, CDR2 YYNGEE. The CDR3 runs to 17 residues. Trimming cost V 1 base and J 1 base, with 16 bases left between them. The CDR3 DNA sequence: TGTGCCAGCAGCGTATTAAGTCAGGGGCGAGGCACAGATACGCAGTATTTT. Translating it yields CASSVLSQGRGTDTQYF.

The chain joins TRBV6-5 to TRBJ1-5; tentatively, D is TRBD1 (6 bases). This CDR3 is 15 amino acids long. V lost 0 bases to trimming and J lost 5 bases, with 11 bases between them. CDR1 and CDR2 from the germline V gene are MNHEY and SVGAGI. CDR3 loop: CASSYSGGADQPQHF. CDR3 DNA sequence: TGTGCCAGCAGTTACTCTGGGGGGGCGGATCAGCCCCAGCATTTT.

This clone is labeled as medium-sized (0.01 to 0.1%). This chain links TRBV19 with TRBJ2-5, with TRBD2 identical over 8 bases. The CDR3 runs 16 residues. V shed 7 bases, J shed 3 bases, and the junction held 13 bases outside the gene matches. Germline V lookup: CDR1 LNHDA, CDR2 SQIVND (reference sequence). The CDR3 region is CASKQAGARHEETQYF. For the CDR3, the DNA is TGTGCCAGTAAGCAAGCGGGAGCCCGTCATGAAGAGACCCAGTACTTC. Complete variable domain (other parts from reference TRBV19 and TRBJ2-5): DGGITQSPKYLFRKEGQNVTLSCEQNLNHDAMYWYRQDPGQGLRLIYYSQIVNDFQKGDIAEGYSVSREKKESFPLTVTSAQKNPTAFYLCASKQAGARHEETQYFGPGTRLLVL.

This clone was found a few times. V is TRBV5-4 and J is TRBJ2-7; possible D gene TRBD1, 6 bases. The V gene lost 5 bases and the J gene lost 4 bases, with 10 bases spanning the gap. The CDR3 has 12 residues. The V gene's germline CDR1 is SGHNT and CDR2 YYREEE (reference sequence). Here the CDR3 reads CASSFDRYEQYV. CDR3 sequence (DNA): TGTGCCAGCAGTTTTGACAGGTACGAGCAGTACGTC.

In DNA form, the CDR3 reads TGTGCCAGCAGTTACGAAGAGGGACTTGACGAGCAGTACGTC. Translation gives CASSYEEGLDEQYV. V is TRBV6-5 and J is TRBJ2-7, with D possibly TRBD2 on 6 matching bases. The germline gives CDR1 MNHEY, CDR2 SVGAGI. The V and J ends lost 2 bases and 5 bases respectively, with 13 bases between them. This CDR3 is built from 14 residues.

The rearrangement joins TRBV4-1 to TRBJ2-3; tentative D call: TRBD1 (5 bases). Germline CDR1 is MGHRA and CDR2 is YSYEKL. There are 15 residues in the CDR3. Trimming removed 4 bases at V and 0 bases at J, with 11 bases between. The CDR3 nucleotides read TGCGCCAGCAGCCGGGTTAGGGGCAGCACAGATACGCAGTATTTT. Amino acid sequence: CASSRVRGSTDTQYF.

This chain links TRBV28 with TRBJ1-2; TRBD1 is a possible D gene (5 bases). Germline values: CDR1 MDHEN, CDR2 SYDVKM. The CDR3 runs 14 residues. V lost 3 bases and J 4 bases, leaving 12 bases between the germline ends. CDR3 loop: CASSFTGRLYGYTF. CDR3 bases: TGTGCCAGCAGTTTTACAGGACGCCTCTATGGCTACACCTTC.

The genes are TRBV7-9 and TRBJ2-3; 7 nucleotides match TRBD1. V lost 2 bases and J lost 5; bases outside the gene matches: 4. Germline V gene lookup returns CDR1 SEHNR and CDR2 FQNEAQ (reference sequence). CDR3 length equals 14 residues. The DNA for the CDR3 is TGTGCCAGCAGCTTAAGTAGGGGGCAAGATACGCAGTATTTT. It yields the protein CASSLSRGQDTQYF.

The chain couples TRBV30 to TRBJ1-1, with D unresolved. The CDR3 loop spans 14 amino acids. Germline CDR1 and CDR2: GTSNPN and SVGIG (reference sequence). V was trimmed by 0 bases and J by 0 bases, leaving 8 bases between them. The CDR3 DNA is TGTGCCTGGAGTGTTTCGGTTATGAACACTGAAGCTTTCTTT. Translated, it gives CAWSVSVMNTEAFF.

There are many counts of this clone. The V and J genes are TRBV6-1 and TRBJ1-3; no firm D call. The CDR3 sequence is 14 residues long. Trimming stripped 1 base from V and 4 bases from J, with 8 bases between. Germline V gene lookup returns CDR1 MNHNS and CDR2 SASEGT. The CDR3 nucleotides are TGTGCCAGCAGTGAAGGAAGCGACGGAAACACCATATATTTT. Translated, it gives CASSEGSDGNTIYF.

This rearrangement joins TRBV11-2 to TRBJ1-1, with TRBD1 as a possible D gene (6 bases). The ends were cut back, 1 base at V and 4 bases at J, with 7 bases in the middle. CDR1 is SGHAT, CDR2 FQNNGV, per germline. This CDR3 has 13 residues. The CDR3 bases are TGTGCCAGCAGCTTAGGGGGGCCCACTGAAGCTTTCTTT. Amino acid sequence: CASSLGGPTEAFF.

J is TRBJ2-3 and V is TRBV29-1; TRBD2 matches 12 bases. The CDR3 sequence is 16 residues long. CDR1 and CDR2 (germline): SQVTM, ANQGSEA. Trimming removed 5 bases from V and 4 bases from J; junction bases left unmatched: 10. As DNA, the CDR3 is TGCAGCGTTAGACTAGCGGGGGACCTCGTGTCAGATACGCAGTATTTT. Translation gives CSVRLAGDLVSDTQYF.

The chain couples TRBV4-2 to TRBJ1-4; 7 nucleotides align to TRBD1. There are 17 residues in the CDR3. The V segment lost 2 bases and the J segment 5 bases; nucleotides outside the gene matches: 11. The germline gives CDR1 LGHNA, CDR2 YNFKEQ. The CDR3 DNA reads as TGTGCCAGCAGCCAAAAAGACAGGGAAGAGGCCAATGAAAAACTGTTTTTT. As protein: CASSQKDREEANEKLFF.

The chain combines TRBV4-2 with TRBJ2-3, with 10 bases lining up with TRBD2. The V gene's germline CDR1 is LGHNA and CDR2 YNFKEQ. There are 16 residues in the CDR3. J was trimmed by 1 base and V by 3 bases; bases with no gene match: 4. The CDR3 DNA sequence: TGTGCCAGCAGCCATTCCCTAGCGGGGGGCACAGATACGCAGTATTTT. Translating gives CASSHSLAGGTDTQYF.

The V gene is TRBV7-9, the J gene TRBJ1-2; D might be TRBD1 (6 bases). V shed 5 bases and J shed 6 bases, with 13 bases lying between them. This CDR3 is built from 13 residues. Germline V gene lookup returns CDR1 SEHNR and CDR2 FQNEAQ (reference sequence). The CDR3 DNA follows: TGTGCCAGCAGCCCGGACAGTCGACATGGCTACACCTTC. Translated: CASSPDSRHGYTF.

The rearrangement links TRBV19 to TRBJ2-5, with TRBD2 matching over 9 bases. V dropped 4 bases and J dropped 7; count of bases not matched to a gene: 16. CDR1 is LNHDA, CDR2 SQIVND, per germline (reference sequence). The CDR3 has 17 amino acids. CDR3 coding DNA: TGTGCCAGTAGTAAGGCCCCCGGCGGGGGGGCGACCGGGACCCAGTACTTC. Its protein product is CASSKAPGGGATGTQYF.

The gene calls are TRBV3-1 (or the pseudogene TRBV3-2) and TRBJ2-5; D might be TRBD1 (5 bases). V was trimmed by 0 bases and J by 7 bases, leaving 6 bases between them. The CDR3 has 12 amino acids. Per germline, CDR1 LGHDT and CDR2 YNNKEL (reference sequence). The CDR3 reads CASSQDRGTQYF. In DNA, the CDR3 is TGTGCCAGCAGCCAAGATAGGGGGACCCAGTACTTC.

The rearrangement uses TRBV2 and TRBJ1-1; TRBD1 matches 7 bases. CDR1 and CDR2 from the germline V gene are SNHLY and FYNNEI. This CDR3 region has 15 residues. V trimming: 8 bases; J trimming: 6 bases; junction bases outside the gene matches: 15. The DNA for the CDR3 is TGTGCCAGCCGGTTGATGGACAGGAACGCAGCTGAAGCTTTCTTT. Amino acids: CASRLMDRNAAEAFF.

This chain joins TRBV3-1 (or the pseudogene TRBV3-2) and TRBJ2-2, with D maybe TRBD2 (6 bases). Trimming removed 3 bases at V and 4 bases at J, with 12 bases between. There are 15 residues in the CDR3. Germline lookup yields CDR1 LGHDT and CDR2 YNNKEL (reference sequence). The CDR3 DNA follows: TGTGCCAGCAGCCAGGGGACTCGTAGCACCGGGGAGCTGTTTTTT. Protein: CASSQGTRSTGELFF.

This rearrangement joins TRBV5-1 to TRBJ2-5, with 7 nucleotides matching TRBD2. The CDR3 consists of 16 residues. Germline V lookup: CDR1 SGHRS, CDR2 YFSETQ. After removal of 4 bases from V and 4 bases from J, the junction contained 13 bases not matched to a gene. The CDR3 is CASSPDRTRKSETQYF. CDR3 sequence (DNA): TGCGCCAGCAGCCCCGACCGGACTAGAAAATCAGAGACCCAGTACTTC.